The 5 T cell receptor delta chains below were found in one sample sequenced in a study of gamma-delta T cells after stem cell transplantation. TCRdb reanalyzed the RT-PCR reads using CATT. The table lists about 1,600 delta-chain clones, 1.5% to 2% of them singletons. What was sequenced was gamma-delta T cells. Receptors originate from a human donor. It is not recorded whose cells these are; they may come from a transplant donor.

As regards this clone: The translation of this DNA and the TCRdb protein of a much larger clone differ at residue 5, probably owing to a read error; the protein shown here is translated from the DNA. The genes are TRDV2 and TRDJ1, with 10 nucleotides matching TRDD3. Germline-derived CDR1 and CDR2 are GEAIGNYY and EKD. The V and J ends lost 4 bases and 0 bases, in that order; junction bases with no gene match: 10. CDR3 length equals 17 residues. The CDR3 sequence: CACDRLGDGRDTDKLIF. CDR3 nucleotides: TGTGCCTGTGATAGACTGGGGGATGGACGGGACACCGATAAACTCATCTTT.

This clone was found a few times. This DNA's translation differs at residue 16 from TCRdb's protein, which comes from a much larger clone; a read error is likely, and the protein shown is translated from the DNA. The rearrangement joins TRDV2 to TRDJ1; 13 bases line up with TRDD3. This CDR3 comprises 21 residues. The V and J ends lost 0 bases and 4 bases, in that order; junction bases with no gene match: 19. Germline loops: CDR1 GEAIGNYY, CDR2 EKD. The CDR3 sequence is CACDTVILGDTSNPYIDKLIF. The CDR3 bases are TGTGCCTGTGACACCGTGATACTGGGGGATACGTCCAACCCGTACATCGATAAACTCATCTTT.

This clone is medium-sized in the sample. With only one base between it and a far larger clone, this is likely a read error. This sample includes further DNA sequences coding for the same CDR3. The CDR3 DNA sequence: TGTGCCTGTGACACGCTGGGAGCCTACACCGATAAACTCATCTTT. Its translation: CACDTLGAYTDKLIF. The chain links TRDV2 to TRDJ1; D perhaps matches TRDD3 (5 bases). From germline, CDR1 is GEAIGNYY and CDR2 EKD. CDR3 length: 15 amino acids. Trimming cost V 1 base and J 0 bases, with 11 bases left between them.

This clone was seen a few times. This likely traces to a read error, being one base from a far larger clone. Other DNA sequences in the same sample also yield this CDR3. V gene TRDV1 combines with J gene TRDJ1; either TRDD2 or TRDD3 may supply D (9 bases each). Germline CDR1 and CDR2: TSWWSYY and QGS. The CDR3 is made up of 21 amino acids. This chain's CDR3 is CALGVHPSYSTGGVYTDKLIF. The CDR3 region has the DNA TGTGCTCTTGGGGTCCACCCTTCCTACAGTACTGGGGGAGTTTACACCGACAAACTCATCTTT.

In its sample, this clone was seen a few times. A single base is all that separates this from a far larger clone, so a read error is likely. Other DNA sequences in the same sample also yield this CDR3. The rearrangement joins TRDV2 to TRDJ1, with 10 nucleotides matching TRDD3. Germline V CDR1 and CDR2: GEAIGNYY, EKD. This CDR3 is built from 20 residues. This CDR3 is CACDTVVRGGYVGHTDKLIF. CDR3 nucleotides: TGTGCGTGTGACACCGTGGTCCGCGGGGGATACGTGGGGCACACCGATAAACTCATCTTT.